This T cell receptor (beta chain) comes out of a study of shared clonotypes between healthy human individuals. Background on the study: Three plates were used per donor for CD4 naive, three for CD4 memory, two for CD8 naive and one for CD8 memory. Study-wide findings and caveats: Clonotypes shared by all four donors outscored non-shared clonotypes in generation probability. The low donor count limited represented genetic and exposure-history diversity.

Trimming cost V 8 bases and J 2 bases, with 18 bases left between them. The CDR3 has 15 amino acids. Germline V gene sequence: CDR1 MDHEN, CDR2 SYDVKM. Original methodology: For the immunoSEQ data, sequences were junction-only without quality scores, so filtering differed. Method: immunoSEQ multiplex PCR; TCRdb's copy keeps in-frame clones and lacks some. Clonal size and the V and J genes are those of that table, whereas D and trimming came from the DNA. The table has over 1.5 million clones, about 98% seen once. This clone came up once. Its specificity is unknown. The chain recombines TRBV28 with TRBJ1-1; D may be TRBD1 (6 bases). The sequence was obtained from a man aged 25 to 45 in good health. The sequencing sample was made of naive CD4+ T cells sorted from blood. Subset in this sample: CD45RA+ positively selected. The CDR3 nucleotides are TGTGCCAGCGAAGATTCTACAGGGCCAAACACTGAAGCTTTCTTT. Its protein is CASEDSTGPNTEAFF.